These 29 T cell receptor beta chains were all obtained from the same sample, sequenced in a study of CD8+ T cells in alopecia areata. Reverse transcribed after extraction, RNA yielded cDNA as the sequencing template. Only in-frame clones appear in the TCRdb table, and some are missing; sequencing was by immunoSEQ multiplex PCR. The sample includes some 110,000 clones, roughly two fifths of them seen just once. The sample taken for sequencing was CD4+ T cells sorted from blood. Receptors were obtained from a human donor with alopecia areata.

The CDR3 sequence: CASSRDRGYGYTF. The CDR3 DNA follows: TGTGCCAGCAGTCGGGACAGGGGTTATGGCTACACCTTC. This chain joins TRBV27 and TRBJ1-2, with TRBD1 identical over 10 bases. The CDR3 has 13 amino acids. The germline gives CDR1 MNHEY, CDR2 SMNVEV (reference sequence). Trimming at V came to 5 bases and at J to 5 bases, leaving 2 bases not matched to a gene.

CDR3 DNA: TGTGCCTGGAGTCATCGGGACTTCCTAGCCAAAAACATTCAGTACTTC. It specifies CAWSHRDFLAKNIQYF. V gene TRBV30 combines with J gene TRBJ2-4; a possible D gene is TRBD2 (6 bases). Germline CDR1 and CDR2: GTSNPN and SVGIG (reference sequence). The V gene lost 2 bases and the J gene lost 0 bases, with 14 bases spanning the gap. This CDR3 is built from 16 residues.

Only a few counts were recorded for this clone. The rearrangement joins TRBV14 to TRBJ1-6; D is uncertain. Germline CDR1 is SGHDN and CDR2 is FVKESK. This CDR3 is built from 13 residues. Trimming cost V 1 base and J 8 bases, with 6 bases left between them. CDR3 sequence reads: CASSQGTYSPLHF. The CDR3 DNA reads as TGTGCCAGCAGCCAAGGTACCTATTCACCCCTCCACTTT.

V is TRBV5-1 and J is TRBJ2-7; D may correspond to TRBD1 or TRBD2 (5 bases each). The V and J ends lost 4 bases and 1 base respectively, with 9 bases between them. Germline CDR1 reads SGHRS; CDR2 reads YFSETQ. The CDR3 covers 13 residues. The CDR3 region has the DNA TGCGCCAGCAGCCTCTGGGGGTCCTACGAGCAGTACTTC. Translating gives CASSLWGSYEQYF.

The chain uses TRBV29-1 and TRBJ1-2; possible D gene TRBD1, 5 bases. This CDR3 is built from 11 residues. V was pared by 1 base and J by 7 bases, with 7 bases between. CDR1 and CDR2 (germline): SQVTM, ANQGSEA. The CDR3 loop is CSVEGGGGYTF. DNA of the CDR3: TGCAGCGTTGAAGGGGGCGGTGGCTACACCTTC.

This clone has a handful of counts. The V call is TRBV7-9, the J call TRBJ1-1; D not resolved. CDR1 and CDR2 from the germline V gene are SEHNR and FQNEAQ (reference sequence). CDR3 length: 15 amino acids. Trimming took 2 bases from V and 3 from J, leaving 13 bases between them. CDR3 amino acids: CASSLRGPGDTEAFF. The CDR3 bases are TGTGCCAGCAGCTTACGCGGACCCGGAGACACTGAAGCTTTCTTT.

J is TRBJ1-1 and V is TRBV29-1, with 9 bases lining up with TRBD1. Germline V gives CDR1 SQVTM, CDR2 ANQGSEA. The CDR3 has 13 residues. The V and J ends lost 7 bases and 11 bases, in that order; junction bases with no gene match: 14. As DNA, the CDR3 is TGCAGCGCCACAACAGGGGGCGCGGGGGAGGCTTTCTTT. It translates to CSATTGGAGEAFF.

This clone turned up a few times. V and J are TRBV30 and TRBJ1-5; 7 bases are shared with TRBD1. Trimming removed 1 base from V and 7 bases from J; junction bases left unmatched: 1. Germline CDR1 GTSNPN, CDR2 SVGIG (reference sequence). This CDR3 contains 12 residues. Here the CDR3 DNA reads TGTGCCTGGAGTGACAGGGGCCAGCCCCAGCATTTT. Protein: CAWSDRGQPQHF.

V gene TRBV18 combines with J gene TRBJ2-5; 7 bases match TRBD1. Looked up from germline, CDR1 is KGHSH and CDR2 is LQKENI. V shed 2 bases, J shed 7 bases, and the junction held 19 bases outside the gene matches. The CDR3 length is 18 residues. The CDR3 here is CASSPRDRRGGADLTQYF. CDR3 nucleotide sequence: TGTGCCAGCTCACCAAGGGATCGGAGAGGGGGCGCCGATTTGACCCAGTACTTC. Variable domain in full (rest from reference TRBV18 and TRBJ2-5): NAGVMQNPRHLVRRRGQEARLRCSPMKGHSHVYWYRQLPEEGLKFMVYLQKENIIDESGMPKERFSAEFPKEGPSILRIQQVVRGDSAAYFCASSPRDRRGGADLTQYFGPGTRLLVL.

The J gene is TRBJ1-2, the V gene TRBV5-4; D gene unclear. V gave up 0 bases and J gave up 8 bases, with 11 bases separating them. Germline V gene sequence: CDR1 SGHNT, CDR2 YYREEE (reference sequence). This CDR3 is built from 13 residues. The DNA of the CDR3 is TGTGCCAGCAGCTTGGTCTCTAGAGGGGGCTACACCTTC. Protein: CASSLVSRGGYTF.

A few counts support this clone. The gene calls are TRBV29-1 and TRBJ2-2, with 8 bases identical to TRBD1. The CDR3 contains 15 residues. Germline CDR1 and CDR2: SQVTM and ANQGSEA. Losses at the gene ends were 4 bases for V and 5 bases for J; bases not matched to a gene: 9. As DNA, the CDR3 is TGCAGCGTTGCCGTATGGACAGGGCCAACCGGGGAGCTGTTTTTT. It is translated as CSVAVWTGPTGELFF.

This chain links TRBV15 with TRBJ1-6; 10 bases align to TRBD1. Germline V gene data show CDR1 as LNHNV and CDR2 as YYDKDF (reference sequence). The CDR3 is 15 residues long. V was pared by 3 bases and J by 6 bases, with 2 bases of the junction left unmatched. The CDR3 here is CATSSGDRGNSPLHF. The CDR3 DNA reads TGTGCCACCAGCAGCGGGGACAGGGGTAATTCACCCCTCCACTTT. The full variable domain, rest sourced from reference TRBV15 and TRBJ1-6, is DAMVIQNPRYQVTQFGKPVTLSCSQTLNHNVMYWYQQKSSQAPKLLFHYYDKDFNNEADTPDNFQSRRPNTSFCFLDIRSPGLGDTAMYLCATSSGDRGNSPLHFGNGTRLTVT.

The chain joins TRBV28 to TRBJ1-5, with D possibly TRBD1 on 6 matching bases. V was clipped by 6 bases and J by 2 bases, with 14 bases between them. Germline CDR1 MDHEN, CDR2 SYDVKM. The length of the CDR3 is 15 residues. CDR3 region: CASSRGGSRNQPQHF. The CDR3 DNA follows: TGTGCCAGCAGCCGAGGGGGTTCGCGCAATCAGCCCCAGCATTTT.

This clone was detected a few times. The genes are TRBV7-2 and TRBJ2-3, with a possible D match to TRBD1 (5 bases). The CDR3 is 12 residues long. Germline CDR1 and CDR2: SGHTA and FQGNSA. With 1 base removed from V and 7 bases from J, the gap between germline ends came to 6 bases. CDR3 sequence reads: CASSLVGHTQYF. The CDR3 DNA reads TGTGCCAGCAGCTTAGTGGGGCATACGCAGTATTTT.

This chain connects TRBV5-1 to TRBJ2-7, with 8 bases aligning to TRBD2. There are 16 residues in the CDR3. CDR1 is SGHRS and CDR2 is YFSETQ in the germline V gene. V lost 3 bases, J lost 2 bases, and 10 bases stayed unmatched. The CDR3 nucleotides read TGCGCCAGCAGCTCTCGACTACTAGCGGATGCCTACGAGCAGTACTTC. Amino acid sequence: CASSSRLLADAYEQYF.

The rearrangement uses TRBV7-3 and TRBJ1-5; tentatively, D is TRBD1 (5 bases). Between the trimmed V and J ends, which lost 2 bases and 6 bases, there was a span of 8 bases. CDR1 is SGHTA and CDR2 is FQGTGA in the germline V gene. The CDR3 has 13 amino acids. DNA for the CDR3: TGTGCCAGCAGCTTATATCAGGGTCAGCCCCAGCATTTT. It codes for CASSLYQGQPQHF.

The sample holds a few counts of this clone. V gene TRBV7-9 combines with J gene TRBJ1-1; possible D gene TRBD1, 6 bases. This CDR3 region has 11 residues. V lost 8 bases to trimming and J lost 6 bases, with 10 bases between them. The germline V gene encodes CDR1 SEHNR and CDR2 FQNEAQ (reference sequence). CDR3: CASRRGAEAFF. The DNA for the CDR3 is TGTGCCAGCCGCAGGGGTGCTGAAGCTTTCTTT. The complete variable domain, with remaining parts taken from reference TRBV7-9 and TRBJ1-1, reads DTGVSQNPRHKITKRGQNVTFRCDPISEHNRLYWYRQTLGQGPEFLTYFQNEAQLEKSRLLSDRFSAERPKGSFSTLEIQRTEQGDSAMYLCASRRGAEAFFGQGTRLTVV.

This clone was picked up a small number of times. The chain links TRBV4-3 to TRBJ1-5; 11 nucleotides agree with TRBD1. The CDR3 is made up of 17 amino acids. J was trimmed by 8 bases and V by 4 bases; bases with no gene match: 13. Per the germline V gene, CDR1 is LGHNA and CDR2 is YSLEER. CDR3 sequence: CASSPMLRTGGDEPQHF. The CDR3 DNA reads as TGCGCCAGCAGCCCTATGCTTCGGACAGGGGGCGATGAGCCCCAGCATTTT.

This clone has more than one count but fewer than ten. V usage is TRBV4-1 and J usage is TRBJ2-7, with TRBD1 matching 12 bases. This CDR3 is 15 amino acids long. Germline V lookup: CDR1 MGHRA, CDR2 YSYEKL. V shed 4 bases and J 3 bases; nucleotides not matched to a gene: 4. CDR3 nucleotides: TGCGCCAGCAGCCCGGGACAGGGGGCCGTCTACGAGCAGTACTTC. Protein: CASSPGQGAVYEQYF.

This clone was seen a single time. The chain couples TRBV2 to TRBJ2-2; no reliable D call. This CDR3 spans 15 amino acids. Trimming removed 3 bases at V and 0 bases at J, with 8 bases between. From germline, CDR1 is SNHLY and CDR2 FYNNEI. CDR3 residues: CASSDASANTGELFF. In nucleotides, the CDR3 is TGTGCCAGCAGTGACGCAAGCGCGAACACCGGGGAGCTGTTTTTT. Looking up the rest from reference TRBV2 and TRBJ2-2 gives the full variable domain: EPEVTQTPSHQVTQMGQEVILRCVPISNHLYFYWYRQILGQKVEFLVSFYNNEISEKSEIFDDQFSVERPDGSNFTLKIRSTKLEDSAMYFCASSDASANTGELFFGEGSRLTVL.

V gene TRBV18 combines with J gene TRBJ2-1; 8 bases are shared with TRBD2. CDR3 size: 18 residues. Germline V gene sequence: CDR1 KGHSH, CDR2 LQKENI. Unmatched junction bases numbered 8, after V lost 0 bases and J lost 1 base. DNA of the CDR3: TGTGCCAGCTCACCACCGGACGCGGGGGGAGGATCCTACAATGAGCAGTTCTTC. Translation: CASSPPDAGGGSYNEQFF. Variable domain in full (rest from reference TRBV18 and TRBJ2-1): NAGVMQNPRHLVRRRGQEARLRCSPMKGHSHVYWYRQLPEEGLKFMVYLQKENIIDESGMPKERFSAEFPKEGPSILRIQQVVRGDSAAYFCASSPPDAGGGSYNEQFFGPGTRLTVL.

This clone has more than one count but fewer than ten. The chain carries TRBV7-9 and TRBJ2-2; no clear D. V dropped 5 bases and J dropped 3 bases, with 10 bases sitting between them. There are 14 residues in the CDR3. Looked up from germline, CDR1 is SEHNR and CDR2 is FQNEAQ (reference sequence). In nucleotides, the CDR3 is TGTGCCAGCAGCCTCAACACAGACACCGGGGAGCTGTTTTTT. Amino acids: CASSLNTDTGELFF.

The chain is built from TRBV6-6 and TRBJ2-1, with a tentative D call TRBD1 (6 bases). Germline CDR1 MNHNY, CDR2 SVGAGI (reference sequence). This CDR3 contains 11 residues. V lost 7 bases to trimming and J lost 6 bases, with 7 bases between them. The CDR3 loop reads CASKTGNEQFF. DNA for the CDR3: TGTGCCAGCAAGACAGGCAATGAGCAGTTCTTC.

This chain links TRBV29-1 with TRBJ2-5; TRBD2 matches at 8 bases. The length of the CDR3 is 12 residues. V trimming: 6 bases; J trimming: 5 bases; junction bases outside the gene matches: 5. Per the germline V gene, CDR1 is SQVTM and CDR2 is ANQGSEA. The chain's CDR3 is CSVRSGGETQYF. CDR3 DNA sequence: TGCAGCGTCCGAAGCGGGGGCGAGACCCAGTACTTC.

The chain combines TRBV5-1 with TRBJ2-7; a weak D match, TRBD1 (6 bases). This CDR3 is built from 14 residues. Germline V gene data show CDR1 as SGHRS and CDR2 as YFSETQ. With 0 bases removed from V and 5 bases from J, the gap between germline ends came to 12 bases. The CDR3 coding sequence is TGCGCCAGCAGCTTGGGACAGGTGGACGACGAGCAGTACTTC. Protein sequence: CASSLGQVDDEQYF. The full variable domain, rest sourced from reference TRBV5-1 and TRBJ2-7, is KAGVTQTPRYLIKTRGQQVTLSCSPISGHRSVSWYQQTPGQGLQFLFEYFSETQRNKGNFPGRFSGRQFSNSRSEMNVSTLELGDSALYLCASSLGQVDDEQYFGPGTRLTVT.

V is TRBV29-1 and J is TRBJ2-5; the D gene is possibly TRBD2 (5 bases). The tail of the sequence fits TRBJ2-7 better, so the J call may be wrong. The CDR3 covers 10 residues. The germline gives CDR1 SQVTM, CDR2 ANQGSEA. CDR3 in amino acids: CSAGDYEQYF. CDR3 nucleotides: TGCAGCGCCGGGGACTACGAGCAGTACTTC.

This clone was picked up a small number of times. The rearrangement uses TRBV5-1 and TRBJ2-1; tentative D call: TRBD2 (6 bases). CDR3 length: 14 residues. Germline loops: CDR1 SGHRS, CDR2 YFSETQ. V shed 6 bases and J shed 1 base, with 11 bases lying between them. CDR3 region: CASKTGSSYNEQFF. DNA for the CDR3: TGCGCCAGCAAGACCGGGAGTTCCTACAATGAGCAGTTCTTC.

The V call is TRBV29-1, the J call TRBJ1-2; perhaps TRBD1 as D (6 bases). The CDR3 contains 12 residues. The V gene's germline CDR1 is SQVTM and CDR2 ANQGSEA. The V gene lost 6 bases and the J gene lost 8 bases, with 16 bases spanning the gap. CDR3 residues: CSVVWAGDGYTF. The CDR3 DNA reads as TGCAGCGTCGTCTGGGCAGGGGACGGCTACACCTTC.

The genes are TRBV27 and TRBJ2-7, with 14 bases fitting TRBD2. CDR1 and CDR2 (germline): MNHEY, SMNVEV (reference sequence). The CDR3 totals 15 residues. Trimming removed 4 bases from V and 7 bases from J; junction bases left unmatched: 6. DNA of the CDR3: TGTGCCAGCAGTTCGGGACTAGCGGGAGTGGGGGAGCAGTACTTC. As protein: CASSSGLAGVGEQYF.